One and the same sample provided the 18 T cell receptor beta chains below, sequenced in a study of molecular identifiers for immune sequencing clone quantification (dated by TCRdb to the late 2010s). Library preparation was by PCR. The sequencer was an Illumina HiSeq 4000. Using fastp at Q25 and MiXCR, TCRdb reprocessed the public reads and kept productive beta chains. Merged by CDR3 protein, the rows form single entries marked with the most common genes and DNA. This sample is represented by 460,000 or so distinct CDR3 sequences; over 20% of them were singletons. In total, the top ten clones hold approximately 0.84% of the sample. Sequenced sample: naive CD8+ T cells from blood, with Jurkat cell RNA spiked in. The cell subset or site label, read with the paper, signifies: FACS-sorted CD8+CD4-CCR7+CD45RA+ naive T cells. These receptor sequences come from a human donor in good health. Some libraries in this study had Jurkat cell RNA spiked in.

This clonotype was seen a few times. CDR3 sequence: CASSSGLEAYEQYF. CDR3 coding DNA: TGTGCCAGCAGTTCGGGACTAGAAGCCTACGAGCAGTACTTC. The rearrangement links TRBV27 to TRBJ2-7; 8 bases are a match to TRBD2. The CDR3 is 14 amino acids. Germline values: CDR1 MNHEY, CDR2 SMNVEV (reference sequence). With V trimmed by 4 bases and J by 2 bases, 4 bases remained unmatched.

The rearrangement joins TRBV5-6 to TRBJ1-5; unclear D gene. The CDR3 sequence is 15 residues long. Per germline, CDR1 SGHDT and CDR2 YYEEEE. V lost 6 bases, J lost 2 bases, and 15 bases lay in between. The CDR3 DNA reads TGTGCCAGCACCAGAACACCCGGGGGCAATCAGCCCCAGCATTTT. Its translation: CASTRTPGGNQPQHF.

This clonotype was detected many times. The CDR3 nucleotides are TGTGCCAGCAGCTCAGGGGACCCCGAGCAGTTCTTC. It encodes CASSSGDPEQFF. V and J are TRBV11-2 and TRBJ2-1; D might be TRBD1 (6 bases). This CDR3 spans 12 amino acids. Germline values: CDR1 SGHAT, CDR2 FQNNGV. V was cut by 4 bases and J by 10 bases, with 11 bases left in between.

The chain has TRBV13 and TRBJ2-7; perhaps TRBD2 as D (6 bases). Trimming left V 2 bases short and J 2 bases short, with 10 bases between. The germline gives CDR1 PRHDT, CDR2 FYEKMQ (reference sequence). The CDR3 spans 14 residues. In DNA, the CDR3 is TGTGCCAGCAGCTTATTCGAGCGGGCCTACGAGCAGTACTTC. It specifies CASSLFERAYEQYF.

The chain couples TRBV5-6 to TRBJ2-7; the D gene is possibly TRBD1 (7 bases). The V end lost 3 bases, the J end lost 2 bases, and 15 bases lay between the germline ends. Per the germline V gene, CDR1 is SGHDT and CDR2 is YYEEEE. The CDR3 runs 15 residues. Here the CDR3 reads CASSWAGQWAYEQYF. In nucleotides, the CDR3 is TGTGCCAGCAGCTGGGCGGGACAGTGGGCCTACGAGCAGTACTTC.

CDR3 in amino acids: CASSQDVAVLNTEAFF. CDR3 nucleotides: TGTGCCAGCAGCCAAGATGTCGCGGTACTGAACACTGAAGCTTTCTTT. The chain carries TRBV14 and TRBJ1-1; D is unclear. CDR1 SGHDN and CDR2 FVKESK come from the germline V gene. V gave up 0 bases and J gave up 0 bases, with 11 bases separating them. The CDR3 is 16 residues long.

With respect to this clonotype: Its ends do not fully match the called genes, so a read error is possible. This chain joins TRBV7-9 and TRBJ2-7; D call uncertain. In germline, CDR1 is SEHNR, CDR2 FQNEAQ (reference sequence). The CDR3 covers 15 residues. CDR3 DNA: TGTGCCAGCAGCTTAGCTGGCGGCTCCTCCTACGGGCAGTACTTC. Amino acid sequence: CASSLAGGSSYGQYF.

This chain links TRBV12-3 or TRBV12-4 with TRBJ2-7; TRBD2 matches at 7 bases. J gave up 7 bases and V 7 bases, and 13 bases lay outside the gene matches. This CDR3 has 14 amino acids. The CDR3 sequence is CASTPSLAVWEQYF. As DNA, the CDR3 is TGTGCCAGCACCCCCAGCCTAGCGGTCTGGGAGCAGTACTTC.

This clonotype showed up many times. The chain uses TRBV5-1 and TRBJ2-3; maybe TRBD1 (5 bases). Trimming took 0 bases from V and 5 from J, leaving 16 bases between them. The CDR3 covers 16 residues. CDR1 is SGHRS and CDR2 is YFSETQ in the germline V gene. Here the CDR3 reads CASSLGERTTRDTQYF. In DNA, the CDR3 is TGCGCCAGCAGCTTGGGAGAACGGACAACAAGAGATACGCAGTATTTT.

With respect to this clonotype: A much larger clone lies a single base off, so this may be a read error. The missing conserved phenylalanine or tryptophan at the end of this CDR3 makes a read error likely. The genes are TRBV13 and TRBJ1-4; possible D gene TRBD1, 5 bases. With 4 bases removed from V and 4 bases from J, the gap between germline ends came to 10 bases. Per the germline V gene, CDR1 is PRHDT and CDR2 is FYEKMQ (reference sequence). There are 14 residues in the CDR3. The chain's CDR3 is CASSSGLNNEKLFS. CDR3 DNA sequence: TGTGCCAGCAGCTCGGGACTTAATAATGAAAAACTGTTTTCT.

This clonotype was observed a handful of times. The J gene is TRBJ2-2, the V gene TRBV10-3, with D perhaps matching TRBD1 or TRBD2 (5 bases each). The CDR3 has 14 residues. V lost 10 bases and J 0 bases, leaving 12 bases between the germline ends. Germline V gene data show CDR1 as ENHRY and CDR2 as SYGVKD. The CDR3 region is CATRDPTNTGELFF. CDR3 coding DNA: TGTGCCACCCGGGACCCAACGAACACCGGGGAGCTGTTTTTT.

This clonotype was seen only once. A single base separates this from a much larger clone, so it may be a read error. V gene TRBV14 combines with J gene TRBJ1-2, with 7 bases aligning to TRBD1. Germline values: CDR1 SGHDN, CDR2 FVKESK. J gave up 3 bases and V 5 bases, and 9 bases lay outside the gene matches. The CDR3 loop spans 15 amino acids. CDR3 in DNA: TGTGCCAGCAGCGTAATACCCGGGACAGACTATGGCTACACCTTC. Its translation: CASSVIPGTDYGYTF. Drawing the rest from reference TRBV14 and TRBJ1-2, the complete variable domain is EAGVTQFPSHSVIEKGQTVTLRCDPISGHDNLYWYRRVMGKEIKFLLHFVKESKQDESGMPNNRFLAERTGGTYSTLKVQPAELEDSGVYFCASSVIPGTDYGYTFGSGTRLTVV.

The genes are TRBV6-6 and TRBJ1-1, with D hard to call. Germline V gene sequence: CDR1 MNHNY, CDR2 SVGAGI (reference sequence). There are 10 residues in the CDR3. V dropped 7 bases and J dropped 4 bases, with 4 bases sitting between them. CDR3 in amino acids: CASIGTEAFF. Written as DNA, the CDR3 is TGTGCCAGCATCGGCACTGAAGCTTTCTTT.

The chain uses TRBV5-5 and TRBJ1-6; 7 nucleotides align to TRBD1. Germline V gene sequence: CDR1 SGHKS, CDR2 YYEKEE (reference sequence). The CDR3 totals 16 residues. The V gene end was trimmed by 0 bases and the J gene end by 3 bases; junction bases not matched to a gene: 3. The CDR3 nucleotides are TGTGCCAGCAGCTTGGCCAGGGACAGCTATAATTCACCCCTCCACTTT. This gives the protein CASSLARDSYNSPLHF.

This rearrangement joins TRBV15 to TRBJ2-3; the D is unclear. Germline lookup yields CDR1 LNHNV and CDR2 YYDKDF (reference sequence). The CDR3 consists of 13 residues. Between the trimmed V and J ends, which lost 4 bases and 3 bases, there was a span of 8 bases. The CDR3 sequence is CATSKWRTDTQYF. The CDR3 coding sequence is TGTGCCACCAGCAAATGGCGAACAGATACGCAGTATTTT.

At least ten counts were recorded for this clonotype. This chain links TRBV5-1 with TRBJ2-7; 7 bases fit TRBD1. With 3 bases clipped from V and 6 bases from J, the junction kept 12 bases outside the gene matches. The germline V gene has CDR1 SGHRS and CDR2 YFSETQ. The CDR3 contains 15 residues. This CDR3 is CASSSRTGHGIEQYF. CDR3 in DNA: TGCGCCAGCAGCTCAAGGACAGGACATGGGATCGAGCAGTACTTC.

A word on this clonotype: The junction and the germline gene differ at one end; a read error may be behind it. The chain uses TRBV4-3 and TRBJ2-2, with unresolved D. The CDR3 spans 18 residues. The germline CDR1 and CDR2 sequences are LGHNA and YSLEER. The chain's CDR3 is CASSQDSPASDSTEELFF. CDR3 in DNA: TGCGCCAGCAGCCAAGATTCTCCGGCATCAGATTCCACCGAGGAGCTGTTTTTT.

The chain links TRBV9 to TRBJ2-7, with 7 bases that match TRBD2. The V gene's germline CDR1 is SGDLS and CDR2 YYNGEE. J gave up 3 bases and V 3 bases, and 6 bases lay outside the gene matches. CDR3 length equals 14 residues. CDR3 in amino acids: CASSATGTNYEQYF. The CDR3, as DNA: TGTGCCAGCAGCGCCACCGGGACTAACTACGAGCAGTACTTC.